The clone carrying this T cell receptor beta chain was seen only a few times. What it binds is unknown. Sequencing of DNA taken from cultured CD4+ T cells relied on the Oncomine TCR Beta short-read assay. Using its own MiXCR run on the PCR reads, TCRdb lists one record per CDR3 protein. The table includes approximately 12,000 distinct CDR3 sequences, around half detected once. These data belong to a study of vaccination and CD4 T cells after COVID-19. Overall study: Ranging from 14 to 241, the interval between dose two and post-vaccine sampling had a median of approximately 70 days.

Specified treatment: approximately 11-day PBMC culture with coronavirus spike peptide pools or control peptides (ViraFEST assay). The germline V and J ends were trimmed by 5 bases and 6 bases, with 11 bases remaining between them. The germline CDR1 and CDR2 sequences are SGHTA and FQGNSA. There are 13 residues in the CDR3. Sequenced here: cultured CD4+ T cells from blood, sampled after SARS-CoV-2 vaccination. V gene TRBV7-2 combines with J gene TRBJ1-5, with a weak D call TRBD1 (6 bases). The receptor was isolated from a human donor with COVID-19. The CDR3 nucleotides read TGTGCCAGCAGCGGACAGCCTGGTCAGCCCCAGCATTTT. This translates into CASSGQPGQPQHF.